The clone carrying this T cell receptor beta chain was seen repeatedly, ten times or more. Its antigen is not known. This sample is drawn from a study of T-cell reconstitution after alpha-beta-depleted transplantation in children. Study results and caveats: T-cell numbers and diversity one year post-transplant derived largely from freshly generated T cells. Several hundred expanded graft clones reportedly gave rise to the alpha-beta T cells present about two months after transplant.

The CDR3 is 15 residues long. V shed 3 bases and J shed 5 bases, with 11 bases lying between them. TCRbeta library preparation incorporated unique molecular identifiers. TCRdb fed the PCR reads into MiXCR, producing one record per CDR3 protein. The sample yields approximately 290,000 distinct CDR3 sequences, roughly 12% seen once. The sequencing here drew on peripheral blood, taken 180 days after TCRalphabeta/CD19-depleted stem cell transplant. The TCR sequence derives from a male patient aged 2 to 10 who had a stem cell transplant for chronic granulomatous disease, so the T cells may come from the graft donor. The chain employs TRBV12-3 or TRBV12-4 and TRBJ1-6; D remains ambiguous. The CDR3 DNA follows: TGTGCCAGCAGTTTGGGCGGCCTAAATAATTCACCCCTCCACTTT. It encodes CASSLGGLNNSPLHF.